These 28 T cell receptor beta chains were all obtained from the same sample, sequenced in a study of cytomegalovirus exposure and HLA in healthy donors. Primers: 60 Vbeta forward and 13 Jbeta reverse. Profiling relied on immunoSEQ multiplex PCR, and the TCRdb table lists in-frame clones only, not all of them. The sample includes approximately 130,000 clones. The sequenced sample consisted of PBMCs. Receptor source: a woman aged 55-75 years in good health and CMV-seronegative.

The genes are TRBV28 and TRBJ2-1; 10 nucleotides agree with TRBD2. Germline-derived CDR1 and CDR2 are MDHEN and SYDVKM. The CDR3 has 15 amino acids. Trimming removed 10 bases from V and 4 bases from J; junction bases left unmatched: 10. The CDR3 DNA is TGTGCCACCACCTCGGGGACTAGCGCTTACAATGAGCAGTTCTTC. Protein sequence: CATTSGTSAYNEQFF.

This chain joins TRBV2 and TRBJ2-1, with 7 bases fitting TRBD1. The germline V gene has CDR1 SNHLY and CDR2 FYNNEI. This CDR3 region has 15 residues. J gave up 6 bases and V 6 bases, and 11 bases lay outside the gene matches. The CDR3: CASSTDRVGPNEQFF. CDR3 DNA sequence: TGTGCCAGCAGCACTGACAGGGTAGGCCCCAATGAGCAGTTCTTC. Based on the CDR3 plus reference TRBV2 and TRBJ2-1, the full variable domain is EPEVTQTPSHQVTQMGQEVILRCVPISNHLYFYWYRQILGQKVEFLVSFYNNEISEKSEIFDDQFSVERPDGSNFTLKIRSTKLEDSAMYFCASSTDRVGPNEQFFGPGTRLTVL.

The rearrangement joins TRBV15 to TRBJ1-4; D ambiguous. Trimming pared 0 bases from V and 8 bases from J, leaving 10 bases between. CDR1 and CDR2 (germline): LNHNV, YYDKDF (reference sequence). The CDR3 totals 14 residues. The CDR3 bases are TGTGCCACCAGCAGAGATCGGAGTCGAGAAAAACTGTTTTTT. Protein product: CATSRDRSREKLFF.

The rearrangement uses TRBV12-5 and TRBJ2-5, with D tentatively TRBD1 (6 bases). This CDR3 has 13 residues. Germline V gives CDR1 LGHNT, CDR2 FRNRAP. Trimming took 9 bases from V and 2 from J, leaving 13 bases between them. CDR3: CASARGIQETQYF. CDR3 DNA sequence: TGTGCTAGCGCCAGGGGAATTCAAGAGACCCAGTACTTC.

The chain couples TRBV2 to TRBJ1-5; tentatively, D is TRBD1 (5 bases). The germline V gene has CDR1 SNHLY and CDR2 FYNNEI. This CDR3 is 16 amino acids long. V was clipped by 9 bases and J by 0 bases, with 18 bases between them. Written as DNA, the CDR3 is TGTGCCAGTGCCAGCGGGGACCTATATAGCAATCAGCCCCAGCATTTT. As protein: CASASGDLYSNQPQHF.

The chain has TRBV6-1 and TRBJ1-2; D is unresolved. The CDR3 spans 12 residues. Per germline, CDR1 MNHNS and CDR2 SASEGT. Trimming cost V 2 bases and J 8 bases, with 9 bases left between them. In DNA form, the CDR3 reads TGTGCCAGCAGTGAAAGACTCGGCGGCTACACCTTC. This encodes CASSERLGGYTF.

The chain links TRBV11-2 to TRBJ1-1; TRBD1 is a possible D gene (6 bases). Trimming cost V 4 bases and J 5 bases, with 11 bases left between them. CDR3 length: 13 amino acids. Germline assignment: CDR1 SGHAT and CDR2 FQNNGV. CDR3 DNA: TGTGCCAGCAGCTCCCAGCAGGGGACTGAAGCTTTCTTT. Protein sequence: CASSSQQGTEAFF.

The genes are TRBV9 and TRBJ2-3; 7 nucleotides match TRBD2. Germline CDR1 reads SGDLS; CDR2 reads YYNGEE. The CDR3 has 15 amino acids. With V trimmed by 0 bases and J by 1 base, 2 bases remained unmatched. The CDR3 DNA reads as TGTGCCAGCAGCGTAGAGGCGGGGGGCACAGATACGCAGTATTTT. This gives the protein CASSVEAGGTDTQYF. The variable domain in full, completed from reference TRBV9 and TRBJ2-3, reads DSGVTQTPKHLITATGQRVTLRCSPRSGDLSVYWYQQSLDQGLQFLIQYYNGEERAKGNILERFSAQQFPDLHSELNLSSLELGDSALYFCASSVEAGGTDTQYFGPGTRLTVL.

The chain has TRBV5-4 and TRBJ1-1; unclear D gene. The CDR3 consists of 14 residues. Trimming cost V 0 bases and J 3 bases, with 9 bases left between them. The V gene's germline CDR1 is SGHNT and CDR2 YYREEE (reference sequence). The CDR3 loop reads CASSLGSMDTEAFF. The CDR3 coding sequence is TGTGCCAGCAGCTTGGGCAGTATGGACACTGAAGCTTTCTTT.

This chain joins TRBV6-6 and TRBJ1-1; D remains ambiguous. CDR1 MNHNY and CDR2 SVGAGI come from the germline V gene (reference sequence). The length of the CDR3 is 14 residues. The ends were cut back, 2 bases at V and 1 base at J, with 8 bases in the middle. CDR3 DNA sequence: TGTGCCAGCAGTTACCGCAGTGAGAACACTGAAGCTTTCTTT. It translates to CASSYRSENTEAFF.

The chain employs TRBV2 and TRBJ1-2; 9 nucleotides agree with TRBD1. This CDR3 is built from 16 residues. Germline CDR1 is SNHLY and CDR2 is FYNNEI. V lost 3 bases to trimming and J lost 8 bases; unmatched junction nucleotides: 13. The CDR3 bases are TGTGCCAGCAGTGAGGGACAGGGTTTCGCTTCGAGAGGCTACACCTTC. It encodes CASSEGQGFASRGYTF.

The chain links TRBV10-2 to TRBJ2-1; 7 bases map to TRBD1. This CDR3 contains 13 residues. With V trimmed by 8 bases and J by 1 base, 2 bases remained unmatched. Germline V CDR1 and CDR2: WSHSY, SAAADI. CDR3 DNA: TGCGCCAGCCACAGGGGTTCCTACAATGAGCAGTTCTTC. The encoded protein is CASHRGSYNEQFF.

The chain uses TRBV5-1 and TRBJ1-3, with a tentative D call TRBD1 (5 bases). The V gene lost 4 bases and the J gene lost 0 bases, with 17 bases spanning the gap. Germline CDR1 SGHRS, CDR2 YFSETQ. The CDR3 is 17 amino acids. The CDR3 sequence: CASSLETTGISGNTIYF. DNA for the CDR3: TGCGCCAGCAGCCTCGAGACCACAGGAATCTCTGGAAACACCATATATTTT.

The V and J genes are TRBV27 and TRBJ2-4; D may be TRBD2 (6 bases). V was cut by 4 bases and J by 3 bases, with 16 bases left in between. The CDR3 runs 16 residues. Germline V gene sequence: CDR1 MNHEY, CDR2 SMNVEV (reference sequence). The CDR3 sequence: CASSSHLSGFKNIQYF. The CDR3 region has the DNA TGTGCCAGCAGTTCCCACCTTAGCGGATTCAAAAACATTCAGTACTTC.

J is TRBJ2-7 and V is TRBV27, with 10 bases lining up with TRBD1. From germline, CDR1 is MNHEY and CDR2 SMNVEV (reference sequence). CDR3 length equals 16 residues. The junction had 12 bases not matched to a gene; V was cut back by 4 bases and J by 6 bases. The CDR3 is CASSSSHRDRGIEQYF. CDR3 in DNA: TGTGCCAGCAGTTCGTCGCACCGGGACAGGGGCATCGAGCAGTACTTC.

The chain couples TRBV7-9 to TRBJ2-1; no definite D call. The CDR3 contains 14 residues. CDR1 is SEHNR, CDR2 FQNEAQ, per germline (reference sequence). Deletions cut 1 base from V and 5 bases from J, with 9 bases between. CDR3 loop: CASSLVQSDNEQFF. The CDR3 DNA follows: TGTGCCAGCAGCTTAGTGCAGTCAGACAATGAGCAGTTCTTC.

The V call is TRBV15, the J call TRBJ1-4; 9 bases are shared with TRBD1. The junction had 3 bases not matched to a gene; V was cut back by 3 bases and J by 4 bases. This CDR3 has 15 amino acids. The V gene's germline CDR1 is LNHNV and CDR2 YYDKDF (reference sequence). The CDR3 nucleotides read TGTGCCACCAGCAGCCCGGGACAGGGTAATGAAAAACTGTTTTTT. Amino acids: CATSSPGQGNEKLFF.

A word on this clone: One end of the junction is discordant with germline, which a read error may explain. J is TRBJ2-5 and V is TRBV7-7; 12 nucleotides align to TRBD1. Germline V gene data show CDR1 as SSHAT and CDR2 as FNYEAQ (reference sequence). CDR3 length: 15 amino acids. CDR3 in DNA: TGTGCTAGCAGCTTAGAGGGACAGGGGGCAGAGACCCAGTACTTC. This sequence encodes CASSLEGQGAETQYF.

CDR3 DNA: TGCAGCGTCATATCTTTTAGCTCGACCGGATACGAGCAGTACTTC. It yields the protein CSVISFSSTGYEQYF. V and J are TRBV29-1 and TRBJ2-7; no clear D gene. Trimming shortened V by 6 bases and J by 4 bases, and 22 bases separated the two germline ends. The CDR3 spans 15 residues. Looked up from germline, CDR1 is SQVTM and CDR2 is ANQGSEA.

The rearrangement joins TRBV7-2 to TRBJ2-7, with D perhaps matching TRBD2 (6 bases). From germline, CDR1 is SGHTA and CDR2 FQGNSA. Trimming removed 5 bases at V and 3 bases at J, with 17 bases between. The CDR3 runs to 15 residues. The CDR3 nucleotides read TGTGCCAGCAGCCTAATGGGGGAGGTTGTCTACGAGCAGTACTTC. Its protein is CASSLMGEVVYEQYF.

CDR3 amino acids: CATSRDRGLAGGPGETQYF. Written as DNA, the CDR3 is TGTGCCACCAGCAGAGATAGAGGACTAGCGGGGGGGCCAGGAGAGACCCAGTACTTC. V is TRBV15 and J is TRBJ2-5; TRBD2 matches 15 bases. The germline gives CDR1 LNHNV, CDR2 YYDKDF (reference sequence). V lost 0 bases and J lost 4; bases outside the gene matches: 9. The length of the CDR3 is 19 residues.

About this clone itself: Other nucleotide sequences from this sample produce the same CDR3. This sequence joins TRBV5-1 and TRBJ2-7, with 12 nucleotides matching TRBD1. Per germline, CDR1 SGHRS and CDR2 YFSETQ. Trimming cost V 4 bases and J 4 bases; bases outside gene matches: 3. There are 14 residues in the CDR3. The CDR3: CASSPGQGAYEQYF. CDR3 nucleotide sequence: TGCGCCAGCAGCCCGGGACAGGGGGCTTACGAGCAGTACTTC.

V gene TRBV6-1 combines with J gene TRBJ1-5; D unresolved. Per the germline V gene, CDR1 is MNHNS and CDR2 is SASEGT. The CDR3 contains 15 residues. The V end lost 4 bases, the J end lost 7 bases, and 17 bases lay between the germline ends. CDR3 sequence (DNA): TGTGCCAGCAGTGGTTTTCGGGCGGGCGGCCAGCCCCAGCATTTT. Translation gives CASSGFRAGGQPQHF.

The chain is built from TRBV29-1 and TRBJ2-7, with a weak D call TRBD2 (6 bases). Trimming stripped 5 bases from V and 5 bases from J, with 19 bases between. The CDR3 runs 14 residues. Per germline, CDR1 SQVTM and CDR2 ANQGSEA. The CDR3: CSVSRTTSNNEQYF. CDR3 DNA sequence: TGCAGCGTTTCTCGGACTACGTCAAACAACGAGCAGTACTTC.

The genes are TRBV18 and TRBJ2-7, with 7 bases identical to TRBD2. The CDR3 spans 13 residues. Germline assignment: CDR1 KGHSH and CDR2 LQKENI. V was pared by 8 bases and J by 0 bases, with 4 bases of the junction left unmatched. CDR3 protein: CASGERDSYEQYF. CDR3 sequence (DNA): TGTGCCAGCGGGGAGCGGGACTCCTACGAGCAGTACTTC.

The rearrangement uses TRBV10-3 and TRBJ2-1, with D hard to call. Germline V CDR1 and CDR2: ENHRY, SYGVKD. V lost 8 bases and J 2 bases, leaving 10 bases between the germline ends. CDR3 length: 13 residues. CDR3 nucleotides: TGTGCCATCTCGCAGATTACCTACAATGAGCAGTTCTTC. Protein product: CAISQITYNEQFF.

The V call is TRBV25-1, the J call TRBJ2-7; 9 bases align to TRBD1. This CDR3 is built from 15 residues. J gave up 3 bases and V 4 bases, and 7 bases lay outside the gene matches. Looked up from germline, CDR1 is MGHDK and CDR2 is SYGVNS. The CDR3 DNA reads as TGTGCCAGCAGTGGACGACAGGGGGTGAGCTACGAGCAGTACTTC. This codes for CASSGRQGVSYEQYF.

This chain connects TRBV28 to TRBJ2-7; D possibly corresponds to TRBD2 (8 bases). This CDR3 region has 16 residues. With 3 bases removed from V and 4 bases from J, the gap between germline ends came to 19 bases. Germline CDR1 MDHEN, CDR2 SYDVKM. The CDR3 DNA sequence: TGTGCCAGCAGTTTCGCGGGAGGCAGGGGGTCGTACGAGCAGTACTTC. The encoded protein is CASSFAGGRGSYEQYF.